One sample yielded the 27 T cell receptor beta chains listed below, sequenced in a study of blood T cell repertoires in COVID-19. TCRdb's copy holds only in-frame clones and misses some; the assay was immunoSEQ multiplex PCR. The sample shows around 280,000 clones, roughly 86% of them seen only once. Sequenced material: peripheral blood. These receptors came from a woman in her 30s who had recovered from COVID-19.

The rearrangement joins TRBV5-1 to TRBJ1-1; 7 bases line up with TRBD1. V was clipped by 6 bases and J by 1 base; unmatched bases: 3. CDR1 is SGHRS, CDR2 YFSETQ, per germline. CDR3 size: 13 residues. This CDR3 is CASNPGGNTEAFF. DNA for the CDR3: TGCGCCAGCAATCCAGGGGGGAACACTGAAGCTTTCTTT.

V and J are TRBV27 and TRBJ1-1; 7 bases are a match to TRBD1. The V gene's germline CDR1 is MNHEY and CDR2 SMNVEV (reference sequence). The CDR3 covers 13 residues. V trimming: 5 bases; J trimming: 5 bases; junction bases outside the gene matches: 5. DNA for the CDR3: TGTGCCAGCAGTCCAGGGGGACCTACTGAAGCTTTCTTT. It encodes CASSPGGPTEAFF.

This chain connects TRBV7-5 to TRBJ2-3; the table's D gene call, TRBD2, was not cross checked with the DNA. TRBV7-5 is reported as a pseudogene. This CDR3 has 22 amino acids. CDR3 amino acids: CARSSRGAGGPAKITSTDTQYF. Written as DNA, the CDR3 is TGTGCCAGAAGCTCCCGGGGAGCGGGAGGCCCGGCAAAGATAACTAGCACAGATACGCAGTATTTT.

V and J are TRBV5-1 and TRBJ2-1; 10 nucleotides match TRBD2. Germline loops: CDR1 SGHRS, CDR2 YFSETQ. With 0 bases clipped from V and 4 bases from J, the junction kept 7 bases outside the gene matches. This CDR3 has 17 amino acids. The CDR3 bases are TGCGCCAGCAGCTTGGGGACCCTAGCGGGGGCATACAATGAGCAGTTCTTC. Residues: CASSLGTLAGAYNEQFF.

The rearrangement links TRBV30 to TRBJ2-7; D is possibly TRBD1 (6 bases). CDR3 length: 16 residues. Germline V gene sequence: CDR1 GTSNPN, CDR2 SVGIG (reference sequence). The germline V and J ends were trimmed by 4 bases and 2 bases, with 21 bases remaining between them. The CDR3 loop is CAWNPRGPGITYEQYF. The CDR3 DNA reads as TGTGCCTGGAACCCCAGGGGTCCAGGAATAACCTACGAGCAGTACTTC.

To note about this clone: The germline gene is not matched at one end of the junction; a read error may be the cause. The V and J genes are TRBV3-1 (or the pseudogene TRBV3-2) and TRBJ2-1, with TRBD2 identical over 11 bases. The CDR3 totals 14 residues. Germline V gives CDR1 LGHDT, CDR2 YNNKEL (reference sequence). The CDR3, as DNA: TGTGCCAGCAGCCAAGTTATAGCGGGGGGGCCAGGGCTCTTC. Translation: CASSQVIAGGPGLF.

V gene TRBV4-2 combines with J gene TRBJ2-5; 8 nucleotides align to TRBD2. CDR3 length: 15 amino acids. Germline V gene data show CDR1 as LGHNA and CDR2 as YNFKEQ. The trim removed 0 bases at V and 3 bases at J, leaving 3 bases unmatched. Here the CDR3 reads CASSQDRGGEETQYF. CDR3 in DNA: TGTGCCAGCAGCCAAGATCGGGGGGGAGAAGAGACCCAGTACTTC.

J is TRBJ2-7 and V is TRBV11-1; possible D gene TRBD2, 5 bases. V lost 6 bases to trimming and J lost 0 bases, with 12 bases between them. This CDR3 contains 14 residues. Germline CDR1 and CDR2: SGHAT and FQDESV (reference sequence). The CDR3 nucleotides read TGTGCCAGCAGAGGGAGAAAGGGCTCCTACGAGCAGTACTTC. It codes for CASRGRKGSYEQYF. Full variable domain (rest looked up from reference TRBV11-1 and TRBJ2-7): EAEVAQSPRYKITEKSQAVAFWCDPISGHATLYWYRQILGQGPELLVQFQDESVVDDSQLPKDRFSAERLKGVDSTLKIQPAELGDSAMYLCASRGRKGSYEQYFGPGTRLTVT.

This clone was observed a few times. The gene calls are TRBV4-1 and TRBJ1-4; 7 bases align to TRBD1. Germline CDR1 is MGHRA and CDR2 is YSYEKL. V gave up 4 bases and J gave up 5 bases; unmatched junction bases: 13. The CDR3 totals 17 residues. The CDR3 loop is CASSRNIQTGINEKLFF. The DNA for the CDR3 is TGCGCCAGCAGCCGAAACATTCAGACAGGGATAAATGAAAAACTGTTTTTT.

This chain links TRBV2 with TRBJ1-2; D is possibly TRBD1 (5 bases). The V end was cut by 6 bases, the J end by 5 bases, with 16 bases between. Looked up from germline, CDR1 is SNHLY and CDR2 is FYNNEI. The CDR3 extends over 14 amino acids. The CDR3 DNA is TGTGCCAGCAGCGTCTCGACAGCTCATTATGGCTACACCTTC. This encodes CASSVSTAHYGYTF.

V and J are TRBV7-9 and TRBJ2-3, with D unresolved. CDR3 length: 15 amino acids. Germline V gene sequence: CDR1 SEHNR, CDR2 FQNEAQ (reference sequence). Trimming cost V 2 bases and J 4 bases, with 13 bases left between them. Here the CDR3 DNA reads TGTGCCAGCAGCTTAAACCGCGGATCCGCAGATACGCAGTATTTT. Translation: CASSLNRGSADTQYF.

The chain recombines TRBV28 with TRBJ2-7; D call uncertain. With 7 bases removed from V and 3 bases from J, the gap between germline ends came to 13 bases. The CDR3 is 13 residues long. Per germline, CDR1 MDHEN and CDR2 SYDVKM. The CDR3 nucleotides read TGTGCCAGCATGCAGAGAGGAAGCTACGAGCAGTACTTC. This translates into CASMQRGSYEQYF.

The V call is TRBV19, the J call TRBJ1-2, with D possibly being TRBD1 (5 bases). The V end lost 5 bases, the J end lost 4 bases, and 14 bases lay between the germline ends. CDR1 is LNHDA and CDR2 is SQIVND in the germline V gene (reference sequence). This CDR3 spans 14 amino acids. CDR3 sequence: CASSPTQGAYGYTF. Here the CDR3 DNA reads TGTGCCAGTAGTCCTACGCAGGGCGCCTATGGCTACACCTTC.

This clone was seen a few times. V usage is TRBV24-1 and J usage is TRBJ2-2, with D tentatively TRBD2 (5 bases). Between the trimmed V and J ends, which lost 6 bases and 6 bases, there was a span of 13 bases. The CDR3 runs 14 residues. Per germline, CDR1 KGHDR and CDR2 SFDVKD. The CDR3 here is CATSPPEEAGELFF. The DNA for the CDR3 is TGTGCCACCAGTCCCCCGGAGGAGGCCGGGGAGCTGTTTTTT.

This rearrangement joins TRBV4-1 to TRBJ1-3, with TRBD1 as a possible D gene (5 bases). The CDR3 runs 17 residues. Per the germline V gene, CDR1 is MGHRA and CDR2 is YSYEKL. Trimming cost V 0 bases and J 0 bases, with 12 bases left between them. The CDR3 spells CASSQDPPGPSGNTIYF. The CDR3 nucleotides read TGCGCCAGCAGCCAAGATCCCCCAGGGCCCTCTGGAAACACCATATATTTT.

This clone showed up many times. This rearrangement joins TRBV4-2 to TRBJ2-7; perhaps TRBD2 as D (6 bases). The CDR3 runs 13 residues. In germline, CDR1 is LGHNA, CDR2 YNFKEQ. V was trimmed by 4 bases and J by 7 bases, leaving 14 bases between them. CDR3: CASSPNSGGEQYF. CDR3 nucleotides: TGTGCCAGCAGCCCAAACTCCGGGGGTGAGCAGTACTTC.

CDR3 sequence: CASSFPGTHHYEQYF. CDR3 coding DNA: TGTGCCAGCAGCTTCCCCGGGACACATCACTACGAGCAGTACTTC. The rearrangement joins TRBV11-3 to TRBJ2-7, with D possibly TRBD1 on 6 matching bases. Germline values: CDR1 SGHNT, CDR2 YENEEA. The CDR3 has 15 residues. The ends were cut back, 3 bases at V and 3 bases at J, with 15 bases in the middle.

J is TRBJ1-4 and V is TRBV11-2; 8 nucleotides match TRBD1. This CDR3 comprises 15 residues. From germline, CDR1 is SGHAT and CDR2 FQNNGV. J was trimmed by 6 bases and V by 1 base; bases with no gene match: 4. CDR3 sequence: CASSLAGQGYEKLFF. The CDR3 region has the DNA TGTGCCAGCAGCTTAGCCGGACAGGGATATGAAAAACTGTTTTTT. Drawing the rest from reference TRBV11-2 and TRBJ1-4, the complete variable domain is EAGVAQSPRYKIIEKRQSVAFWCNPISGHATLYWYQQILGQGPKLLIQFQNNGVVDDSQLPKDRFSAERLKGVDSTLKIQPAKLEDSAVYLCASSLAGQGYEKLFFGSGTQLSVL.

CDR3 protein: CASSHPGAEAFF. CDR3 DNA sequence: TGTGCCAGCAGCCACCCGGGAGCGGAAGCTTTCTTT. The J gene is TRBJ1-1, the V gene TRBV7-9; unclear D gene. CDR1 SEHNR and CDR2 FQNEAQ come from the germline V gene (reference sequence). The CDR3 spans 12 residues. V shed 5 bases and J shed 8 bases, with 12 bases lying between them.

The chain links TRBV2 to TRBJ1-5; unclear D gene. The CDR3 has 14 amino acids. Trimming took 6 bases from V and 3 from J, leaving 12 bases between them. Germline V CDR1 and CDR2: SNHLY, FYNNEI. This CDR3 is CASSVAAANQPQHF. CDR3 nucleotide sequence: TGTGCCAGCAGCGTGGCCGCCGCCAATCAGCCCCAGCATTTT.

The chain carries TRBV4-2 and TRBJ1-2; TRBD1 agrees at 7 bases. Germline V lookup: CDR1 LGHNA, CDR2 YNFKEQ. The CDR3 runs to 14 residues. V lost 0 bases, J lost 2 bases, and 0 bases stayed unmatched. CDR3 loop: CASSQDRGNYGYTF. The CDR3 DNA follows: TGTGCCAGCAGCCAAGACAGGGGGAACTATGGCTACACCTTC.

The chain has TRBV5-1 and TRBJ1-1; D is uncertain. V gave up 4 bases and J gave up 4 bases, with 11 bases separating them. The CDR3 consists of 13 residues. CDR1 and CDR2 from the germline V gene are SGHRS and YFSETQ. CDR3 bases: TGCGCCAGCAGCCGAGACGCAGGCACTGAAGCTTTCTTT. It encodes CASSRDAGTEAFF.

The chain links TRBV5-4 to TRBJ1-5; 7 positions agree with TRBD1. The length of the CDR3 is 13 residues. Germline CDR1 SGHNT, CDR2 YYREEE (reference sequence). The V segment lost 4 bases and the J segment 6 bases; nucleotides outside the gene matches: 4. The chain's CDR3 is CASSRQGSQPQHF. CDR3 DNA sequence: TGTGCCAGCAGCCGACAGGGTTCTCAGCCCCAGCATTTT.

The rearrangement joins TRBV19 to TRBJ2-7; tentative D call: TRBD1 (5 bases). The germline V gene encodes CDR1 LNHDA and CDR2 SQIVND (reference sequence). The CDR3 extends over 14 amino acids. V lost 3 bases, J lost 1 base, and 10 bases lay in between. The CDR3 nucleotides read TGTGCCAGTAGTATCGGGCCAGGGTCCTACGAGCAGTACTTC. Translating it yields CASSIGPGSYEQYF.

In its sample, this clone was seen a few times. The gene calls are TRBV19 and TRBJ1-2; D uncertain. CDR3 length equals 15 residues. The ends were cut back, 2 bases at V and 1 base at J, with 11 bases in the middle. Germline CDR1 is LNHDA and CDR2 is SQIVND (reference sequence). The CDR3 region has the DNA TGTGCCAGTAGTATAACCTTACCGGGTAACTATGGCTACACCTTC. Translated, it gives CASSITLPGNYGYTF.

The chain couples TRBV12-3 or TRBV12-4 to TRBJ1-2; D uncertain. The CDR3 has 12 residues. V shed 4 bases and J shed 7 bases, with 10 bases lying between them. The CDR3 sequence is CASSSARSGYTF. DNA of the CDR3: TGTGCCAGCAGTTCCGCGCGGTCTGGCTACACCTTC.

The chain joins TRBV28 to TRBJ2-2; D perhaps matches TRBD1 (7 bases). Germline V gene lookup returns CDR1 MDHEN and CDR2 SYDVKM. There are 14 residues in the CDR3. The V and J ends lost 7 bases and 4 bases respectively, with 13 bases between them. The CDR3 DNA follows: TGTGCCAGCACCCGACAGGGAGGCACCGGGGAGCTGTTTTTT. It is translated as CASTRQGGTGELFF.